Below are 10 T cell receptor beta chains sequenced from a single sample in a study of shared clonotypes between healthy human individuals. Here immunoSEQ multiplex PCR was the method, and the copy in TCRdb shows in-frame clones only, minus some. In the table there are around 2,000,000 clones, approximately 94% of which are singletons. Cells designated naive CD8 were CD45RO-negative and were positively selected for CCR7, with terminally differentiated effector memory CD45RA+ cells excluded. Sequencing used naive CD8+ T cells sorted from blood. These receptors were taken from a young man in good health.

On this clone itself: Other DNA sequences from this sample encode an identical CDR3 as well. The rearrangement uses TRBV19 and TRBJ1-1; D is undetermined. The germline V and J ends were trimmed by 1 base and 3 bases, with 6 bases remaining between them. CDR1 LNHDA and CDR2 SQIVND come from the germline V gene (reference sequence). This CDR3 region has 13 residues. The CDR3 region is CASSIGSHTEAFF. CDR3 coding DNA: TGTGCCAGTAGTATAGGCAGTCACACTGAAGCTTTCTTT. The complete variable domain, with remaining parts taken from reference TRBV19 and TRBJ1-1, reads DGGITQSPKYLFRKEGQNVTLSCEQNLNHDAMYWYRQDPGQGLRLIYYSQIVNDFQKGDIAEGYSVSREKKESFPLTVTSAQKNPTAFYLCASSIGSHTEAFFGQGTRLTVV.

The chain combines TRBV30 with TRBJ1-3; D is ambiguous. The CDR3 loop spans 16 amino acids. V was trimmed by 5 bases and J by 2 bases, leaving 19 bases between them. In germline, CDR1 is GTSNPN, CDR2 SVGIG (reference sequence). Written as DNA, the CDR3 is TGTGCCTGGCGCGCCTCCCCGGGATCCACTGGAAACACCATATATTTT. Translating it yields CAWRASPGSTGNTIYF.

The V and J genes are TRBV6-5 and TRBJ2-3; D uncertain. Germline V gives CDR1 MNHEY, CDR2 SVGAGI. CDR3 length: 13 residues. V was clipped by 1 base and J by 0 bases, with 2 bases between them. CDR3 residues: CASSYWSTDTQYF. The CDR3 nucleotides are TGTGCCAGCAGTTACTGGAGCACAGATACGCAGTATTTT.

This chain uses TRBV9 with TRBJ1-2; no firm D call. The germline V gene encodes CDR1 SGDLS and CDR2 YYNGEE. Between the trimmed V and J ends, which lost 3 bases and 7 bases, there was a span of 10 bases. There are 12 residues in the CDR3. In DNA, the CDR3 is TGTGCCAGCAGCGGGGTCCTCGTTGGCTACACCTTC. Translation: CASSGVLVGYTF.

J is TRBJ1-2 and V is TRBV19; D is unclear. CDR3 size: 13 residues. V shed 3 bases and J shed 4 bases, with 9 bases lying between them. Germline V gene lookup returns CDR1 LNHDA and CDR2 SQIVND (reference sequence). The DNA for the CDR3 is TGTGCCAGTAGTATTGGAGGCTTCTATGGCTACACCTTC. This translates into CASSIGGFYGYTF.

The V and J genes are TRBV27 and TRBJ2-3; D uncertain. V was pared by 2 bases and J by 1 base, with 10 bases between. Germline V gene sequence: CDR1 MNHEY, CDR2 SMNVEV (reference sequence). The CDR3 runs to 15 residues. CDR3 sequence: CASSLVWVGTDTQYF. In DNA, the CDR3 is TGTGCCAGCAGTTTAGTGTGGGTCGGCACAGATACGCAGTATTTT.

This clone was counted a single time. The rearrangement joins TRBV5-6 to TRBJ1-5; a possible D gene is TRBD1 (5 bases). Trimming removed 4 bases at V and 7 bases at J, with 18 bases between. The CDR3 is made up of 15 amino acids. The germline V gene encodes CDR1 SGHDT and CDR2 YYEEEE. CDR3 sequence (DNA): TGTGCCAGCAGCAGTGGCAGGCAGGGTCGACAGCCCCAGCATTTT. This encodes CASSSGRQGRQPQHF.

The V and J genes are TRBV10-2 and TRBJ2-1; 7 nucleotides line up with TRBD2. V gave up 5 bases and J gave up 7 bases; unmatched junction bases: 14. Germline V gene sequence: CDR1 WSHSY, CDR2 SAAADI. The CDR3 extends over 16 amino acids. The CDR3 spells CASSPTREILTNEQFF. In DNA, the CDR3 is TGCGCCAGCAGTCCTACGCGGGAGATTCTAACTAATGAGCAGTTCTTC.

V gene TRBV5-6 combines with J gene TRBJ1-3, with 8 bases identical to TRBD1. Germline V gene lookup returns CDR1 SGHDT and CDR2 YYEEEE. The CDR3 is 17 amino acids. The trim removed 3 bases at V and 4 bases at J, leaving 12 bases unmatched. CDR3: CASSWRRQGRLGNTIYF. In nucleotides, the CDR3 is TGTGCCAGCAGCTGGAGACGACAGGGGCGGCTAGGAAACACCATATATTTT.

The gene calls are TRBV6-9 and TRBJ2-1; TRBD2 agrees at 12 bases. The trim removed 9 bases at V and 1 base at J, leaving 10 bases unmatched. CDR1 and CDR2 (germline): MNHGY, SVAAGI. The CDR3 is 17 residues long. Written as DNA, the CDR3 is TGTGCCAGAAGAGGACTAGCGGGGTCCCTATCCTACAATGAGCAGTTCTTC. Protein product: CARRGLAGSLSYNEQFF.